The present T cell receptor (beta chain) was sequenced within a study of early T cells in non-severe SARS-CoV-2 infection. Overall study: Bulk RNA isolated from unsorted whole blood underwent sequencing; chains were not paired. Overall study results and limits: Matching results from VDJdb favored anti-spike CD8 responses, leaving private and CD4 specificities undetected.

Unique molecular identifier tags were affixed to discrete cDNA molecules. TCRdb passed the 5' RACE reads through MiXCR, listing each CDR3 protein once. The table lists roughly 38,000 distinct CDR3 sequences, 4.5% to 7% of them singletons. This clonotype was observed many times. The antigen is unknown. Germline V gene lookup returns CDR1 SSHAT and CDR2 FNYEAQ (reference sequence). This CDR3 region has 15 residues. V dropped 5 bases and J dropped 3 bases, with 14 bases sitting between them. Sequenced material: whole blood, taken at baseline. V usage is TRBV7-7 and J usage is TRBJ1-5; a weak D match, TRBD1 (6 bases). The TCR originated in an adult who was a healthcare worker with PCR-confirmed SARS-CoV-2 infection or an uninfected control (not recorded which). The CDR3 DNA reads TGTGCCAGCAGCCGGGGGGGCCCTCCCAATCAGCCCCAGCATTTT. Amino acid sequence: CASSRGGPPNQPQHF.